Listed below are T cell receptor beta chains from one sample, sequenced in a study of OX40 agonist ivuxolimab in advanced cancers. Profiling relied on immunoSEQ multiplex PCR, and the TCRdb table lists in-frame clones only, not all of them. This sample has about 44,000 clones, with roughly 94% found just once. Sequencing used CD4+ or CD8+ T cells sorted from blood, obtained in a trial of the OX40 agonist ivuxolimab. These receptors originate from an adult with an advanced solid tumor such as melanoma, head and neck, liver or kidney cancer. CDR3s include the opening cysteine and the closing phenylalanine or tryptophan. Fields, in order: CDR3 length, clone size, V gene, D gene, J gene, CDR3 DNA, CDR3 protein. D genes are given only for firm matches. Expanded clones are given a class, and other clones once, few, many or no size at all.

14	NA	TRBV2	TRBD2	TRBJ2-7	TGTGCCAGCAGTGACAGCGGGAGAGCCTACGAGCAGTACTTC	CASSDSGRAYEQYF
16	NA	TRBV5-5	TRBD1	TRBJ1-1	TGTGCCAGCAGCTTGGTAGCCAGGGGGGCGAGGACTGAAGCTTTCTTT	CASSLVARGARTEAFF
11	once	TRBV6-1	NA	TRBJ2-7	TGTGCCAGGGGGCCTTGCTACGAGCAGTACTTC	CARGPCYEQYF
14	NA	TRBV27	TRBD2	TRBJ2-7	TGTGCCAGCCGTCTAGCTGGGAGGGCCGACGAGCAGTACTTC	CASRLAGRADEQYF
15	few	TRBV9	NA	TRBJ1-1	TGTGCCAGCAGCGTAGGAAGGGAGATGAACACTGAAGCTTTCTTT	CASSVGREMNTEAFF
17	NA	TRBV11-2	NA	TRBJ2-4	TGTGCCAGCAGCTTAGTTTTTTGGGGGAGTAGCAAAAACATTCAGTACTTC	CASSLVFWGSSKNIQYF
13	once	TRBV11-2	NA	TRBJ2-7	TGTGCCAGCAGTACCGGGCGGGGCTACGAGCAGTACTTC	CASSTGRGYEQYF
14	NA	TRBV7-8	NA	TRBJ1-5	TGTGCCAGCAGCTCCAACAGGTACAATCAGCCCCAGCATTTT	CASSSNRYNQPQHF
16	NA	TRBV4-3	TRBD2	TRBJ2-7	TGCGCCAGCAGCCAGGAGGGACTAGCGGGAGACTACGAGCAGTACTTC	CASSQEGLAGDYEQYF
15	once	TRBV30	TRBD2	TRBJ2-7	TGTGCCTGGGGTACGGGACTAGCGGGAGGCGAAGAGCAGTACTTC	CAWGTGLAGGEEQYF